A selection of T cell receptor beta chains follows, all from one sample in a study of cytomegalovirus exposure and HLA in healthy donors. Clones were sequenced by immunoSEQ multiplex PCR, and TCRdb holds only the in-frame ones, with some missing. The sample holds 100,000 or so clones, 60% to 85% seen once. The material sequenced was PBMCs. The receptors come from a woman aged 40 to 50 in good health and CMV-seropositive. CDR3s include the opening cysteine and the closing phenylalanine or tryptophan. The order of the fields is CDR3 protein, V gene, clone size, J gene. Rows may omit the clone size; those that give it use once, few, many or a size class.

CDR3: CASSPQTSGSYEQFF
V: TRBV11-3
size: -
J: TRBJ2-1

CDR3: CASSGQGQAYEQYF
V: TRBV28
size: -
J: TRBJ2-7

CDR3: CASSILAGVGEQFF
V: TRBV19
size: few
J: TRBJ2-1

CDR3: CASSLTNGELFF
V: TRBV27
size: -
J: TRBJ2-2

CDR3: CASSGTGGTEAFF
V: TRBV5-4
size: few
J: TRBJ1-1

CDR3: CASSQVRDRSDTQYF
V: TRBV4-2
size: once
J: TRBJ2-3

CDR3: CASSLGDRATGNTIYF
V: TRBV7-8
size: -
J: TRBJ1-3

CDR3: CASSITGTDTQYF
V: TRBV19
size: -
J: TRBJ2-3

CDR3: CASSVPPGQGMWETQYF
V: TRBV11-3
size: -
J: TRBJ2-5

CDR3: CASSLLQGETQYF
V: TRBV5-4
size: -
J: TRBJ2-5

CDR3: CSFGLGSYEQYF
V: TRBV29-1
size: once
J: -

CDR3: CSVVSRDRTYEQYF
V: TRBV29-1
size: -
J: TRBJ2-7

CDR3: CASSTGTIDQETQYF
V: TRBV2
size: -
J: TRBJ2-5

CDR3: CASSEGPGETGELFF
V: TRBV6-1
size: -
J: TRBJ2-2

CDR3: CASSFGLAEGEQYF
V: TRBV5-1
size: few
J: TRBJ2-7

CDR3: CASSIRGLAGGYYEQYF
V: TRBV19
size: -
J: TRBJ2-7

CDR3: CASSPGQGSDEQYF
V: TRBV6-5
size: -
J: -

CDR3: CAMQGAETEAFF
V: TRBV10-1
size: once
J: TRBJ1-1

CDR3: CASSPGLAGSETQYF
V: TRBV28
size: -
J: TRBJ2-5

CDR3: CASSNPRREPQETQYF
V: TRBV19
size: -
J: TRBJ2-5

CDR3: CASSIDLSGQETQYF
V: TRBV19
size: -
J: TRBJ2-5

CDR3: CASSTGAGYNEQFF
V: TRBV5-1
size: -
J: TRBJ2-1

CDR3: CASSFGYSYEQYF
V: TRBV5-5
size: -
J: TRBJ2-7

CDR3: CASSLWRETQYF
V: TRBV6-1
size: -
J: TRBJ2-5